These 27 T cell receptor beta chains share one sample of origin, sequenced in a study of T cells in Graves' hyperthyroidism and ophthalmopathy. Researchers took RNA transcripts and amplified the TCR beta CDR3 regions from them. In the first-round RT-PCR of the TCR CDR3, the HTBI primer set was used. TCRdb recomputed calls from the multiplex PCR reads with MiXCR, one row per CDR3 protein. Here the sample spans 370,000 or so distinct CDR3 sequences, approximately 12% being singletons. The sequenced sample was blood. These receptors were taken from a man aged 30 to 45 with Graves' hyperthyroidism that later progressed to Graves' ophthalmopathy.

Concerning this clonotype: This could be a read error, since a much larger clone is one nucleotide away. The rearrangement uses TRBV2 and TRBJ2-7; 8 nucleotides match TRBD1. CDR3 length equals 14 residues. Germline loops: CDR1 SNHLY, CDR2 FYNNEI. V lost 1 base and J lost 9; bases outside the gene matches: 8. CDR3 DNA sequence: TGTGCCAGCAGTGAAGGCAGGGGGCTTGACGGGCAGTACTTC. Translation gives CASSEGRGLDGQYF.

This clonotype was seen at least ten times. The rearrangement uses TRBV11-3 and TRBJ1-1, with a possible D match to TRBD1 (6 bases). This CDR3 has 17 residues. V was clipped by 0 bases and J by 0 bases, with 14 bases between them. From germline, CDR1 is SGHNT and CDR2 YENEEA. The CDR3 is CASSLEDRFFMNTEAFF. DNA of the CDR3: TGTGCCAGCAGCTTAGAAGACAGGTTTTTTATGAACACTGAAGCTTTCTTT.

This chain uses TRBV5-1 with TRBJ1-4, with TRBD1 matching over 10 bases. The length of the CDR3 is 15 residues. Looked up from germline, CDR1 is SGHRS and CDR2 is YFSETQ. V shed 4 bases and J 4 bases; nucleotides not matched to a gene: 4. CDR3 sequence (DNA): TGCGCCAGCAGCGGACAGGGGGAACGTAATGAAAAACTGTTTTTT. Amino acids: CASSGQGERNEKLFF. Full variable domain (remainder filled in from reference TRBV5-1 and TRBJ1-4): KAGVTQTPRYLIKTRGQQVTLSCSPISGHRSVSWYQQTPGQGLQFLFEYFSETQRNKGNFPGRFSGRQFSNSRSEMNVSTLELGDSALYLCASSGQGERNEKLFFGSGTQLSVL.

In its sample, this clonotype was seen a few times. V is TRBV5-1 and J is TRBJ1-1; TRBD1 aligns across 7 bases. The junction had 6 bases not matched to a gene; V was cut back by 4 bases and J by 0 bases. The CDR3 consists of 15 residues. Germline assignment: CDR1 SGHRS and CDR2 YFSETQ. The CDR3 region has the DNA TGCGCCAGCAGCGGGCCGGGACAGATGAACACTGAAGCTTTCTTT. This sequence encodes CASSGPGQMNTEAFF.

This clonotype has ten or more counts. J is TRBJ2-7 and V is TRBV11-2; D is unresolved. V shed 2 bases and J shed 1 base, with 9 bases lying between them. Germline values: CDR1 SGHAT, CDR2 FQNNGV. The CDR3 is 14 amino acids. Here the CDR3 reads CASSLSGRSYEQYF. The CDR3 DNA follows: TGTGCCAGCAGCTTATCAGGCAGGTCCTACGAGCAGTACTTC.

This clonotype was counted a few times. The chain joins TRBV4-1 to TRBJ1-1; tentative D call: TRBD1 (5 bases). The CDR3 runs to 16 residues. Trimming stripped 0 bases from V and 2 bases from J, with 13 bases between. Germline CDR1 reads MGHRA; CDR2 reads YSYEKL. The CDR3 DNA is TGCGCCAGCAGCCAAGAGTATAGGGGAGGCAACACTGAAGCTTTCTTT. This sequence encodes CASSQEYRGGNTEAFF.

The J gene is TRBJ1-2, the V gene TRBV9; unclear D gene. Germline V CDR1 and CDR2: SGDLS, YYNGEE. The CDR3 consists of 13 residues. The V end was cut by 1 base, the J end by 11 bases, with 15 bases between. In DNA form, the CDR3 reads TGTGCCAGCAGCGTATCGGACGGGCCTGGTTACACCTTC. Protein: CASSVSDGPGYTF. Supplemented by reference TRBV9 and TRBJ1-2, the full variable domain reads DSGVTQTPKHLITATGQRVTLRCSPRSGDLSVYWYQQSLDQGLQFLIQYYNGEERAKGNILERFSAQQFPDLHSELNLSSLELGDSALYFCASSVSDGPGYTFGSGTRLTVV.

Ten or more counts support this clonotype. The J gene is TRBJ2-1, the V gene TRBV20-1; D is perhaps TRBD1 (6 bases). The CDR3 is made up of 15 amino acids. V lost 2 bases and J lost 4, with 15 bases in between. Germline CDR1 and CDR2: DFQATT and SNEGSKA (reference sequence). The CDR3 nucleotides are TGCAGTGCTAGACCGACAGGCCCCGGTTACAATGAGCAGTTCTTC. This encodes CSARPTGPGYNEQFF.

This clonotype was seen at least ten times. The chain employs TRBV5-1 and TRBJ1-1; no reliable D call. The CDR3 runs 14 residues. Per the germline V gene, CDR1 is SGHRS and CDR2 is YFSETQ. Trimming left V 1 base short and J 1 base short, with 8 bases between. DNA of the CDR3: TGCGCCAGCAGCTTGCCGGCCTCGAACACTGAAGCTTTCTTT. It encodes CASSLPASNTEAFF.

This clonotype was seen at least ten times. The rearrangement links TRBV11-2 to TRBJ2-1, with 10 bases that match TRBD2. After removal of 5 bases from V and 10 bases from J, the junction contained 8 bases not matched to a gene. Germline V gives CDR1 SGHAT, CDR2 FQNNGV. CDR3 length: 14 residues. The CDR3 nucleotides read TGTGCCAGCAGCATCCCACCTAGCGGGGGCGAGCAGTTCTTC. This translates into CASSIPPSGGEQFF.

The chain joins TRBV6-1 to TRBJ2-1; D possibly corresponds to TRBD2 (6 bases). V was trimmed by 4 bases and J by 7 bases, leaving 11 bases between them. The germline gives CDR1 MNHNS, CDR2 SASEGT. The CDR3 sequence is 13 residues long. In DNA form, the CDR3 reads TGTGCCAGCAGTGTTGCGGGGTCGAATGAGCAGTTCTTC. Translated, it gives CASSVAGSNEQFF.

The chain has TRBV3-1 and TRBJ1-2, with D tentatively TRBD1 (5 bases). Trimming took 0 bases from V and 14 from J, leaving 13 bases between them. The CDR3 runs 12 residues. Germline-derived CDR1 and CDR2 are LGHDT and YNNKEL (reference sequence). In DNA form, the CDR3 reads TGTGCCAGCAGCCAAGAGTCAGGGCGAGCTACCTTC. Protein product: CASSQESGRATF.

This clonotype occurred many times. The rearrangement joins TRBV7-9 to TRBJ1-1, with 8 bases that match TRBD1. Germline V CDR1 and CDR2: SEHNR, FQNEAQ (reference sequence). J lost 1 base, V lost 10 bases, and 2 bases had no gene match. The CDR3 covers 12 residues. CDR3 amino acids: CATGGKNTEAFF. For the CDR3, the DNA is TGTGCCACAGGGGGCAAGAACACTGAAGCTTTCTTT.

This clonotype was found once. Being one base from a much bigger clone, this may be a read error. As DNA, the CDR3 is TGCGGTGCTGGAGGAGGGACAGCGGGTGAAAAACTGTTTTTT. Amino acids: CGAGGGTAGEKLFF. The V call is TRBV20-1, the J call TRBJ1-4, with TRBD1 identical over 7 bases. The CDR3 runs to 14 residues. Per germline, CDR1 DFQATT and CDR2 SNEGSKA (reference sequence).

This clonotype came up many times. This chain connects TRBV11-1 to TRBJ2-1; D uncertain. The CDR3 length is 15 residues. The germline V gene has CDR1 SGHAT and CDR2 FQDESV (reference sequence). V was clipped by 1 base and J by 2 bases, with 9 bases between them. The CDR3 is CASSLDAGTYNEQFF. The CDR3 DNA is TGTGCCAGCAGCTTAGATGCCGGTACCTACAATGAGCAGTTCTTC.

This clonotype showed up just once. A single base separates this from a much larger clone, so it may be a read error. V and J are TRBV3-1 and TRBJ2-3; perhaps D is TRBD1 or TRBD2 (5 bases each). This CDR3 contains 16 residues. V was shortened by 5 bases and J by 3 bases, with 18 bases between the two germline ends. Germline CDR1 LGHDT, CDR2 YNNKEL (reference sequence). The CDR3 spells CASSYPRDQGTDTQYF. CDR3 DNA sequence: TGTGCCAGCAGCTACCCCCGGGACCAAGGGACAGATACGCAGTATTTT.

Remarks on this clonotype: A much larger clone differs by one base, so this may be a read error. The rearrangement links TRBV2 to TRBJ2-3; D might be TRBD2 (7 bases). The V end lost 7 bases, the J end lost 3 bases, and 26 bases lay between the germline ends. CDR3 length: 18 amino acids. The germline gives CDR1 SNHLY, CDR2 FYNNEI. The CDR3 loop is CASITYIVGGPWTDTQYF. DNA for the CDR3: TGTGCCAGCATAACCTATATAGTGGGGGGGCCGTGGACAGATACGCAGTATTTT.

This clonotype was counted many times. The rearrangement links TRBV20-1 to TRBJ2-1; 9 bases line up with TRBD2. The CDR3 runs to 14 residues. V was clipped by 5 bases and J by 8 bases; unmatched bases: 10. Germline lookup yields CDR1 DFQATT and CDR2 SNEGSKA (reference sequence). The CDR3 loop reads CSAPRAGGRDEQFF. The CDR3 nucleotides are TGCAGTGCTCCGAGAGCGGGGGGACGGGATGAGCAGTTCTTC.

The rearrangement joins TRBV9 to TRBJ1-5, with D hard to call. The V gene lost 4 bases and the J gene lost 0 bases, with 14 bases spanning the gap. From germline, CDR1 is SGDLS and CDR2 YYNGEE. CDR3 length: 16 residues. CDR3 protein: CASSPPPGPSNQPQHF. The CDR3 DNA is TGTGCCAGCAGCCCTCCTCCCGGGCCTAGCAATCAGCCCCAGCATTTT.

This clonotype came up many times. The chain carries TRBV28 and TRBJ1-2, with D unclear. This CDR3 has 18 amino acids. V was pared by 2 bases and J by 5 bases, with 24 bases between. Germline V gene lookup returns CDR1 MDHEN and CDR2 SYDVKM. CDR3 sequence (DNA): TGTGCCAGCAGTTTACTACCGGGCCGCGGAACCCGTTCTTATGGCTACACCTTC. Its protein product is CASSLLPGRGTRSYGYTF.

There are many counts of this clonotype. This sequence joins TRBV6-1 and TRBJ2-5; D remains unclear. CDR3 size: 15 residues. Trimming stripped 4 bases from V and 5 bases from J, with 17 bases between. Germline CDR1 reads MNHNS; CDR2 reads SASEGT. In DNA, the CDR3 is TGTGCCAGCAGTGCCTCTTGGGATCCGGTGGAGACCCAGTACTTC. Translating it yields CASSASWDPVETQYF.

This clonotype was observed at least ten times. This rearrangement joins TRBV7-6 to TRBJ2-7; D is possibly TRBD2 (6 bases). Germline CDR1 reads SGHVS; CDR2 reads FNYEAQ. The CDR3 is made up of 13 amino acids. Deletions cut 4 bases from V and 0 bases from J, with 7 bases between. The CDR3: CASSWGDSYEQYF. The CDR3 DNA sequence: TGTGCCAGCAGCTGGGGGGACTCCTACGAGCAGTACTTC.

In this sample, this clonotype turned up many times. The V call is TRBV20-1, the J call TRBJ1-4; possibly TRBD1 for D (6 bases). Looked up from germline, CDR1 is DFQATT and CDR2 is SNEGSKA (reference sequence). Trimming cost V 0 bases and J 7 bases, with 15 bases left between them. The CDR3 has 15 residues. The CDR3 sequence: CSARDPRGRSEKLFF. The CDR3 coding sequence is TGCAGTGCTAGAGATCCCCGGGGGCGGAGTGAAAAACTGTTTTTT.

The chain combines TRBV27 with TRBJ2-4; 7 nucleotides agree with TRBD2. From germline, CDR1 is MNHEY and CDR2 SMNVEV (reference sequence). The CDR3 consists of 14 residues. The trim removed 3 bases at V and 4 bases at J, leaving 3 bases unmatched. CDR3 sequence (DNA): TGTGCCAGCAGTTTCGGACTAGAGAAAAACATTCAGTACTTC. Translated, it gives CASSFGLEKNIQYF.

This clonotype was recorded many times. The chain is built from TRBV29-1 and TRBJ1-1; TRBD1 might be the D (6 bases). Germline V CDR1 and CDR2: SQVTM, ANQGSEA. V lost 6 bases to trimming and J lost 1 base, with 9 bases between them. This CDR3 region has 12 residues. CDR3 in amino acids: CSVNRENTEAFF. The CDR3 nucleotides read TGCAGCGTAAACAGGGAGAACACTGAAGCTTTCTTT.

This clonotype has at least ten counts. This chain links TRBV18 with TRBJ2-7, with TRBD1 matching over 9 bases. Germline CDR1 is KGHSH and CDR2 is LQKENI. V lost 2 bases and J lost 0; bases outside the gene matches: 5. The CDR3 totals 16 residues. CDR3 in DNA: TGTGCCAGCTCACCAGCGCCGGGACAGGGCTCCTACGAGCAGTACTTC. Protein product: CASSPAPGQGSYEQYF.

This clonotype was seen at least ten times. CDR3 DNA: TGTGCCAGCAGCTTCGACCCGGGACCCTCCTACGAGCAGTACTTC. Translating gives CASSFDPGPSYEQYF. The chain uses TRBV5-5 and TRBJ2-7, with D perhaps TRBD1 or TRBD2 (5 bases each). V was shortened by 2 bases and J by 0 bases, with 12 bases between the two germline ends. The germline gives CDR1 SGHKS, CDR2 YYEKEE (reference sequence). The CDR3 consists of 15 residues.